The rows below give T cell receptor beta chains drawn from one sample of a study of blood T cell repertoires in COVID-19. Libraries were prepared by immunoSEQ multiplex PCR; TCRdb keeps only in-frame clonotypes and omits some of them. The table shows just over 200,000 clones, with around 80% occurring only once. The sample taken for sequencing was peripheral blood. These receptors were obtained from a woman in her sixties or seventies with acute or convalescent COVID-19. The conserved cysteine and the conserved F or W are not part of the CDR3 here.

CDR3 protein	V gene
ASSQDAGVLAKNIQY	TRBV4-2
ASSLAFYGQGMNEQF	TRBV7-9
AIRLDRDTEAF	TRBV10-3
ASSLTGDANTGELF	TRBV28
ASSPPVEGGQPQH	TRBV19
ASSFGSRVGNTIY	TRBV13
ASSEDVGQYSNQPQH	TRBV7-6
SVPLDSPNQPQH	TRBV29-1
ASSERSRGRSTDTQY	TRBV6-1
ASSQGLAGGETQY	TRBV13
ASSLPRLSGTEAF	TRBV28
ASSSYTGGNQPQH	TRBV7-2